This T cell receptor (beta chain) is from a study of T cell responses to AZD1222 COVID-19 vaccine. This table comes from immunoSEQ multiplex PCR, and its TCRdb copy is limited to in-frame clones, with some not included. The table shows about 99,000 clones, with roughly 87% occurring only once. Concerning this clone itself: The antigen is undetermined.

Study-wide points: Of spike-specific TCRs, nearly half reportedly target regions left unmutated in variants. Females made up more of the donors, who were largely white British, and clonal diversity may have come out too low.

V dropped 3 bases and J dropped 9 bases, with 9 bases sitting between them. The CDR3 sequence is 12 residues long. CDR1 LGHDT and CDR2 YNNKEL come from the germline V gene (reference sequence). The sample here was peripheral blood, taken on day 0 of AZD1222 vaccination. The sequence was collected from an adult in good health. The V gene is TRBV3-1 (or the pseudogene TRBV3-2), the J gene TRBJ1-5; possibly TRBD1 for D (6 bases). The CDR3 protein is CASSHLTGPQHF. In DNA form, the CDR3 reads TGTGCCAGCAGCCATTTGACAGGGCCCCAGCATTTT.